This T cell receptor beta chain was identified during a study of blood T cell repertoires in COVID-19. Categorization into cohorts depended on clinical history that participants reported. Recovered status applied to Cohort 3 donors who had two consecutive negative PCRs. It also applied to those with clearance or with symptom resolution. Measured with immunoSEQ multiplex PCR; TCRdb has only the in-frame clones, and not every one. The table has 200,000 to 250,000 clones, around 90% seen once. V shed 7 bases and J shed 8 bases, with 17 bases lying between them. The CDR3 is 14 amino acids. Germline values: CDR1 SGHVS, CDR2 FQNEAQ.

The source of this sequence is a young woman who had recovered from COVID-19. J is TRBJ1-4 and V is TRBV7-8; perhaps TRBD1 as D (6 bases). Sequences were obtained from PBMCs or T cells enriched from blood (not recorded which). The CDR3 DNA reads TGTGCCAGCACCTATGCGACAGGCAGCGAAAAACTGTTTTTT. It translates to CASTYATGSEKLFF. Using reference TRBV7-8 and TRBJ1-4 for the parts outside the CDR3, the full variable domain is GAGVSQSPRYKVAKRGQDVALRCDPISGHVSLFWYQQALGQGPEFLTYFQNEAQLDKSGLPSDRFFAERPEGSVSTLKIQRTQQEDSAVYLCASTYATGSEKLFFGSGTQLSVL.